Below are 18 T cell receptor beta chains sequenced from a single sample in a study of blood T cells in healthy people across ages. For the second PCR, which ran for about 6 to 11 cycles, a sample-barcoded 5' primer and a J-beta primer mix were used. TCRdb analysed the 5' RACE reads with MiXCR anew, one entry per CDR3 protein. The sample holds about 830,000 distinct CDR3 sequences, less than 80% seen once. Specimen: blood. The receptors come from a man younger than 40 in good health.

The chain uses TRBV12-3 or TRBV12-4 and TRBJ2-7; D may be TRBD1 or TRBD2 (5 bases each). CDR3 size: 15 residues. Trimming left V 0 bases short and J 0 bases short, with 9 bases between. The CDR3 spells CASSLALGTSYEQYF. Here the CDR3 DNA reads TGTGCCAGCAGTTTAGCGCTAGGGACCTCCTACGAGCAGTACTTC.

The sample holds one count of this clonotype. V and J are TRBV4-3 and TRBJ2-5; D is unclear. The end of the DNA fits TRBJ2-7 better, so the J call may be wrong. The CDR3 has 18 amino acids. Germline CDR1 LGHNA, CDR2 YSLEER. This CDR3 reads CASSPEGVPRIGLDEQYF. DNA of the CDR3: TGCGCCAGCAGCCCAGAAGGAGTTCCTAGGATCGGTCTGGACGAGCAGTACTTC.

This CDR3 is CASSVGVRGGFNEQFF. CDR3 nucleotides: TGTGCCAGCAGCGTAGGTGTTAGAGGGGGATTCAATGAGCAGTTCTTC. The rearrangement uses TRBV9 and TRBJ2-1; a possible D gene is TRBD1 (6 bases). The germline CDR1 and CDR2 sequences are SGDLS and YYNGEE. V gave up 0 bases and J gave up 6 bases, with 16 bases separating them. This CDR3 contains 16 residues. Full variable domain (outside the CDR3, taken from reference TRBV9 and TRBJ2-1): DSGVTQTPKHLITATGQRVTLRCSPRSGDLSVYWYQQSLDQGLQFLIQYYNGEERAKGNILERFSAQQFPDLHSELNLSSLELGDSALYFCASSVGVRGGFNEQFFGPGTRLTVL.

The J gene is TRBJ1-2, the V gene TRBV10-3; a possible D gene is TRBD1 (5 bases). CDR1 is ENHRY and CDR2 is SYGVKD in the germline V gene. V lost 2 bases to trimming and J lost 4 bases, with 5 bases between them. This CDR3 is 12 amino acids long. CDR3 sequence (DNA): TGTGCCATCAGTGAGGGGACCTATGGCTACACCTTC. Amino acids: CAISEGTYGYTF.

This chain connects TRBV4-2 to TRBJ1-2; no firm D call. This CDR3 region has 14 residues. Deletions cut 0 bases from V and 4 bases from J, with 9 bases between. Germline V gene data show CDR1 as LGHNA and CDR2 as YNFKEQ. The DNA for the CDR3 is TGTGCCAGCAGCCAAGATGGCATGATCTATGGCTACACCTTC. It is translated as CASSQDGMIYGYTF.

The gene calls are TRBV18 and TRBJ2-1; 10 nucleotides match TRBD1. J lost 1 base, V lost 3 bases, and 6 bases had no gene match. Germline V gives CDR1 KGHSH, CDR2 LQKENI. There are 17 residues in the CDR3. The CDR3 sequence is CASSPWDRGSSYNEQFF. The CDR3 DNA follows: TGTGCCAGCTCACCTTGGGACAGGGGTTCGTCCTACAATGAGCAGTTCTTC.

The rearrangement joins TRBV6-2 or TRBV6-3 to TRBJ1-2, with no clear D. Germline CDR1 and CDR2: MNHEY and SVGEGT. The V and J ends lost 2 bases and 6 bases respectively, with 22 bases between them. The length of the CDR3 is 17 residues. The CDR3 DNA is TGTGCCAGCAGTTACCCCTCAGGCGCGGCCCTCAAGCATGGCTACACCTTC. Its translation is CASSYPSGAALKHGYTF.

The genes are TRBV10-3 and TRBJ2-4; maybe TRBD2 (7 bases). The ends were cut back, 7 bases at V and 0 bases at J, with 22 bases in the middle. The CDR3 has 18 amino acids. Germline V lookup: CDR1 ENHRY, CDR2 SYGVKD. The DNA for the CDR3 is TGTGCCATCACCCTTCCCCTCCGGGGGGCAATAGCCAAAAACATTCAGTACTTC. Its protein product is CAITLPLRGAIAKNIQYF.

V gene TRBV7-3 combines with J gene TRBJ1-2; TRBD1 agrees at 9 bases. With 6 bases clipped from V and 7 bases from J, the junction kept 6 bases outside the gene matches. The germline V gene encodes CDR1 SGHTA and CDR2 FQGTGA. The CDR3 extends over 13 amino acids. CDR3 region: CASSRDRDGGYTF. CDR3 nucleotides: TGTGCCAGCAGTCGGGACAGGGATGGTGGCTACACCTTC. The full variable domain, in which reference TRBV7-3 and TRBJ1-2 provide the parts outside the CDR3, is GAGVSQTPSNKVTEKGKYVELRCDPISGHTALYWYRQSLGQGPEFLIYFQGTGAADDSGLPNDRFFAVRPEGSVSTLKIQRTERGDSAVYLCASSRDRDGGYTFGSGTRLTVV.

The V and J genes are TRBV7-8 and TRBJ2-7; maybe TRBD1 (6 bases). The length of the CDR3 is 15 residues. The ends were cut back, 1 base at V and 0 bases at J, with 10 bases in the middle. Germline CDR1 SGHVS, CDR2 FQNEAQ. This chain's CDR3 is CASSLEQGSSYEQYF. CDR3 nucleotide sequence: TGTGCCAGCAGCTTAGAACAGGGCAGCTCCTACGAGCAGTACTTC.

The chain uses TRBV12-3 or TRBV12-4 and TRBJ1-2; D may be TRBD1 (6 bases). Trimming pared 1 base from V and 5 bases from J, leaving 11 bases between. This CDR3 comprises 14 residues. The DNA for the CDR3 is TGTGCCAGCAGTTTAGGGGCAGGGGATTATGGCTACACCTTC. As protein: CASSLGAGDYGYTF.

This clonotype was seen more than once but under ten times. The rearrangement links TRBV27 to TRBJ1-6; TRBD1 might be the D (5 bases). The CDR3 contains 14 residues. CDR1 and CDR2 from the germline V gene are MNHEY and SMNVEV (reference sequence). V lost 4 bases and J 9 bases, leaving 13 bases between the germline ends. The CDR3 bases are TGTGCCAGCAGTTGGAAGGGGCTGGCTTCACCCCTCCACTTT. Encoded protein: CASSWKGLASPLHF.

The genes are TRBV2 and TRBJ2-7; D not certain. The CDR3 is 13 amino acids. Germline assignment: CDR1 SNHLY and CDR2 FYNNEI. The germline V and J ends were trimmed by 6 bases and 5 bases, with 14 bases remaining between them. CDR3 nucleotide sequence: TGTGCCAGCAGCGACCCTAGGAGTCACGAGCAGTACTTC. This codes for CASSDPRSHEQYF.

The chain uses TRBV4-3 and TRBJ2-7; a possible D gene is TRBD2 (6 bases). There are 14 residues in the CDR3. V was shortened by 1 base and J by 7 bases, with 14 bases between the two germline ends. Germline CDR1 reads LGHNA; CDR2 reads YSLEER. The CDR3 reads CASSQVAGWYEQYF. The DNA of the CDR3 is TGCGCCAGCAGCCAAGTCGCGGGGTGGTATGAGCAGTACTTC.

This clonotype was counted once. V and J are TRBV20-1 and TRBJ2-1; D is perhaps TRBD1 or TRBD2 (5 bases each). V was trimmed by 4 bases and J by 13 bases, leaving 20 bases between them. This CDR3 spans 13 amino acids. The V gene's germline CDR1 is DFQATT and CDR2 SNEGSKA (reference sequence). In DNA form, the CDR3 reads TGCAGTGCTACCGGACCATCGAGGGGAAAACAGTTCTTC. It yields the protein CSATGPSRGKQFF.

The rearrangement joins TRBV9 to TRBJ1-4; D not certain. V lost 3 bases and J 6 bases, leaving 12 bases between the germline ends. The germline CDR1 and CDR2 sequences are SGDLS and YYNGEE. This CDR3 contains 14 residues. The CDR3 region has the DNA TGTGCCAGCAGCGCCCCCTTACACGATGAAAAACTGTTTTTT. Translated, it gives CASSAPLHDEKLFF.

The chain links TRBV27 to TRBJ2-1; 7 positions agree with TRBD2. Germline CDR1 reads MNHEY; CDR2 reads SMNVEV (reference sequence). The CDR3 length is 15 residues. The J segment lost 5 bases and the V segment lost 2 bases, leaving 6 bases of the junction unmatched. Here the CDR3 reads CASSLVGGGNNEQFF. In nucleotides, the CDR3 is TGTGCCAGCAGTTTAGTCGGCGGGGGAAACAATGAGCAGTTCTTC.

V usage is TRBV7-2 and J usage is TRBJ2-7; TRBD1 aligns across 8 bases. The CDR3 length is 14 residues. With V trimmed by 5 bases and J by 3 bases, 6 bases remained unmatched. The germline V gene has CDR1 SGHTA and CDR2 FQGNSA. The chain's CDR3 is CASSVGQGLYEQYF. DNA for the CDR3: TGTGCCAGCAGCGTCGGACAGGGACTCTACGAGCAGTACTTC. Using reference TRBV7-2 and TRBJ2-7 for the parts outside the CDR3, the full variable domain is GAGVSQSPSNKVTEKGKDVELRCDPISGHTALYWYRQSLGQGLEFLIYFQGNSAPDKSGLPSDRFSAERTGGSVSTLTIQRTQQEDSAVYLCASSVGQGLYEQYFGPGTRLTVT.